Listed below are T cell receptor beta chains from one sample, sequenced in a study of blood T cells in healthy people across ages. Via MiXCR, TCRdb re-called the 5' RACE reads, giving one row per CDR3 protein. The sample contains some 730,000 distinct CDR3 sequences, about a fifth of which appear only once. The sequenced sample was blood. Receptors were obtained from a man between 65 and 85 years old in good health. The conserved cysteine and the conserved F or W are not part of the CDR3 here. A D gene is named only where the DNA matches it firmly.

V	J	D	CDR3
TRBV15	TRBJ2-7	NA	ATGLVDREQY
TRBV5-1	TRBJ2-2	TRBD2	ASSPHSGGATGELF
TRBV29-1	TRBJ1-2	NA	SVEADYGYT
TRBV20-1	TRBJ2-1	TRBD2	SAWGGNEQF
TRBV2	TRBJ1-2	NA	AGLGTDVYGYT
TRBV12-3/TRBV12-4	TRBJ2-2	TRBD2	ASSATSGRVTGELF
TRBV28	TRBJ1-5	NA	ASSSQPQH
TRBV6-2/TRBV6-3	TRBJ2-5	TRBD2	ASTETVAGGQETQY
TRBV19	NA	NA	ASSTGRLQETQY
TRBV11-2	TRBJ1-6	NA	ASSRAGSSSPLH
TRBV6-5	TRBJ1-5	TRBD1	ASSFGTGGLGQPQH
TRBV7-2	NA	TRBD2	ASSPGGGYEQF
TRBV18	TRBJ2-5	NA	ASSPPPEGATQY
TRBV28	NA	NA	ASRLGTIYEQY
TRBV6-2/TRBV6-3	NA	TRBD1	ASSGPTGLTQF
TRBV28	TRBJ1-1	NA	ASLRWGPLQNTEAF
TRBV6-5	NA	TRBD2	ASKSGLAASYEQY